Below are 28 T cell receptor beta chains sequenced from a single sample in a study of a mutant IDH1 vaccine in newly diagnosed glioma. Antigen specificity for these receptors is unknown. Some clones are missing from TCRdb's copy, which holds only in-frame ones; the method was immunoSEQ multiplex PCR. The table has about 36,000 clones, roughly 81% seen once. Time point described: week 5, during vaccination. The vaccine gave 300 ug of a 20-mer mutant IDH1 peptide subcutaneously per dose. Sequencing was performed on PBMCs, taken from a glioma patient whose treatment included an IDH1 peptide vaccine. All receptors derive from a man over 45 with glioma.

The genes are TRBV28 and TRBJ2-7, with D possibly matching TRBD1 (5 bases). The CDR3 has 13 amino acids. V lost 4 bases and J lost 3, with 10 bases in between. Germline lookup yields CDR1 MDHEN and CDR2 SYDVKM. The CDR3 DNA is TGTGCCAGCAGTTCCTTGACAGACTACGAGCAGTACTTC. Protein product: CASSSLTDYEQYF.

The chain combines TRBV6-6 with TRBJ1-6; D unresolved. This CDR3 spans 15 amino acids. V was shortened by 0 bases and J by 9 bases, with 12 bases between the two germline ends. CDR1 is MNHNY and CDR2 is SVGAGI in the germline V gene (reference sequence). CDR3 residues: CASSYSGLDGSPLHF. The CDR3 bases are TGTGCCAGCAGTTACTCTGGGCTTGATGGTTCACCCCTCCACTTT.

The chain joins TRBV6-1 to TRBJ1-2, with D unresolved. V was trimmed by 7 bases and J by 7 bases, leaving 16 bases between them. Germline lookup yields CDR1 MNHNS and CDR2 SASEGT. CDR3 length: 13 residues. The CDR3 region has the DNA TGTGCCAGCAAACGGGAAATCCTTCGTGGCTACACCTTC. Its protein is CASKREILRGYTF.

This clone was counted a few times. The chain employs TRBV6-1 and TRBJ2-6; 10 bases map to TRBD2. CDR3 length: 16 amino acids. Losses at the gene ends were 4 bases for V and 0 bases for J; bases not matched to a gene: 0. Germline loops: CDR1 MNHNS, CDR2 SASEGT. CDR3 nucleotide sequence: TGTGCCAGCAGTGCTAGCGGGAGCTCTGGGGCCAACGTCCTGACTTTC. Amino acid sequence: CASSASGSSGANVLTF.

Here the CDR3 DNA reads TGTGCCACCAGCAGAGCCCCAATGGCCTACGAGCAGTACTTC. Translated, it gives CATSRAPMAYEQYF. The chain combines TRBV15 with TRBJ2-7; D gene uncertain. Germline CDR1 LNHNV, CDR2 YYDKDF (reference sequence). The CDR3 runs 14 residues. Trimming pared 1 base from V and 2 bases from J, leaving 9 bases between.

The chain has TRBV10-3 and TRBJ2-2; D unresolved. Trimming cost V 2 bases and J 6 bases, with 4 bases left between them. CDR1 and CDR2 (germline): ENHRY, SYGVKD. This CDR3 has 12 residues. The DNA for the CDR3 is TGTGCCATCAGTGAGGTCCCCGGGGAGCTGTTTTTT. Protein sequence: CAISEVPGELFF.

The chain employs TRBV6-1 and TRBJ1-5; D ambiguous. V was cut by 4 bases and J by 3 bases, with 16 bases left in between. The CDR3 is made up of 16 amino acids. Germline V gives CDR1 MNHNS, CDR2 SASEGT. The DNA for the CDR3 is TGTGCCAGCAGTGCCCTGGGCGGGCTGAACAATCAGCCCCAGCATTTT. As protein: CASSALGGLNNQPQHF.

The chain is built from TRBV5-1 and TRBJ2-7; D is uncertain. CDR3 length: 17 amino acids. V lost 7 bases and J lost 6, with 29 bases in between. Looked up from germline, CDR1 is SGHRS and CDR2 is YFSETQ. The CDR3 is CASGRVGHENSHREQYF. The CDR3 nucleotides are TGCGCCAGCGGCCGTGTAGGGCATGAGAACTCCCACCGCGAGCAGTACTTC.

The chain is built from TRBV4-1 and TRBJ2-5, with 13 bases lining up with TRBD2. The CDR3 covers 18 residues. Germline loops: CDR1 MGHRA, CDR2 YSYEKL. The ends lost 2 bases at V and 5 bases at J; junction bases unmatched: 11. The CDR3 coding sequence is TGCGCCAGCAGCCAACTACCCGGACTAGCGGGAGTTGTGGAGACCCAGTACTTC. Encoded protein: CASSQLPGLAGVVETQYF.

This clone was counted once. This chain links TRBV19 with TRBJ2-5; perhaps TRBD1 as D (6 bases). The germline V gene encodes CDR1 LNHDA and CDR2 SQIVND (reference sequence). The CDR3 length is 14 residues. With 3 bases removed from V and 2 bases from J, the gap between germline ends came to 10 bases. CDR3 sequence reads: CASSIQGMQETQYF. CDR3 sequence (DNA): TGTGCCAGTAGTATCCAGGGGATGCAAGAGACCCAGTACTTC.

This clone was recorded a few times. The V and J genes are TRBV7-9 and TRBJ1-5; D perhaps matches TRBD1 (5 bases). The V end lost 5 bases, the J end lost 3 bases, and 17 bases lay between the germline ends. The V gene's germline CDR1 is SEHNR and CDR2 FQNEAQ (reference sequence). The CDR3 loop spans 16 amino acids. DNA of the CDR3: TGTGCCAGCAGCGTTAACGAGGGGTTTAACAATCAGCCCCAGCATTTT. It is translated as CASSVNEGFNNQPQHF.

This clone was counted a few times. This chain joins TRBV19 and TRBJ2-2; D not resolved. The V gene's germline CDR1 is LNHDA and CDR2 SQIVND (reference sequence). The CDR3 is 13 amino acids. The V and J ends lost 10 bases and 3 bases respectively, with 12 bases between them. The CDR3 spells CATLRRDTGELFF. CDR3 nucleotides: TGTGCCACCCTTCGGCGAGACACCGGGGAGCTGTTTTTT.

This chain links TRBV7-9 with TRBJ1-1, with 12 bases fitting TRBD1. V lost 4 bases to trimming and J lost 1 base; unmatched junction nucleotides: 4. This CDR3 is 16 amino acids long. The germline V gene encodes CDR1 SEHNR and CDR2 FQNEAQ (reference sequence). For the CDR3, the DNA is TGTGCCAGCAGCTGGGGGACAGGGGGCGCGAACACTGAAGCTTTCTTT. This translates into CASSWGTGGANTEAFF.

This chain links TRBV2 with TRBJ2-3; a weak D match, TRBD2 (7 bases). V was trimmed by 7 bases and J by 11 bases, leaving 25 bases between them. Per germline, CDR1 SNHLY and CDR2 FYNNEI. This CDR3 is built from 15 residues. For the CDR3, the DNA is TGTGCCAGCACCAGCCGGGGGGCAGGTGCAGTTAAGCAGTATTTT. The encoded protein is CASTSRGAGAVKQYF.

The J gene is TRBJ2-7, the V gene TRBV5-6; D perhaps matches TRBD2 (5 bases). Germline lookup yields CDR1 SGHDT and CDR2 YYEEEE. The CDR3 runs 13 residues. Deletions cut 4 bases from V and 0 bases from J, with 8 bases between. CDR3 sequence: CASSPRVSYEQYF. CDR3 coding DNA: TGTGCCAGCAGCCCGAGGGTCTCCTACGAGCAGTACTTC.

The chain is built from TRBV18 and TRBJ2-2; 8 nucleotides match TRBD2. Per germline, CDR1 KGHSH and CDR2 LQKENI. Losses at the gene ends were 7 bases for V and 0 bases for J; bases not matched to a gene: 1. CDR3 length: 14 residues. CDR3 sequence reads: CASLGLANTGELFF. DNA of the CDR3: TGTGCCAGCTTGGGACTAGCGAACACCGGGGAGCTGTTTTTT.

V usage is TRBV11-2 and J usage is TRBJ1-3; D might be TRBD1 (5 bases). V lost 3 bases and J lost 3, with 15 bases in between. Germline loops: CDR1 SGHAT, CDR2 FQNNGV. This CDR3 spans 16 amino acids. The CDR3 protein is CASSFVNTRGGNTIYF. The CDR3 nucleotides are TGTGCCAGCAGCTTCGTCAACACGAGGGGTGGAAACACCATATATTTT. The full variable domain, with the rest looked up from reference TRBV11-2 and TRBJ1-3, is EAGVAQSPRYKIIEKRQSVAFWCNPISGHATLYWYQQILGQGPKLLIQFQNNGVVDDSQLPKDRFSAERLKGVDSTLKIQPAKLEDSAVYLCASSFVNTRGGNTIYFGEGSWLTVV.

The chain links TRBV28 to TRBJ1-5, with unresolved D. Deletions cut 8 bases from V and 7 bases from J, with 12 bases between. This CDR3 has 12 amino acids. CDR1 and CDR2 from the germline V gene are MDHEN and SYDVKM. The CDR3 loop is CASEEGGQPQHF. The CDR3 DNA sequence: TGTGCCAGCGAGGAAGGAGGACAGCCCCAGCATTTT.

The V call is TRBV7-9, the J call TRBJ1-5, with D hard to call. The ends were cut back, 1 base at V and 4 bases at J, with 11 bases in the middle. The CDR3 is made up of 15 amino acids. Germline-derived CDR1 and CDR2 are SEHNR and FQNEAQ (reference sequence). The CDR3 reads CASSLVGQENQPQHF. Written as DNA, the CDR3 is TGTGCCAGCAGCTTAGTAGGGCAGGAGAATCAGCCCCAGCATTTT.

The V and J genes are TRBV4-3 and TRBJ2-7, with D perhaps TRBD1 (6 bases). Germline CDR1 is LGHNA and CDR2 is YSLEER. Trimming shortened V by 1 base and J by 3 bases, and 10 bases separated the two germline ends. The CDR3 totals 14 residues. The CDR3 DNA reads TGCGCCAGCAGCCAAGCCCCGACAGGCTACGAGCAGTACTTC. Translating gives CASSQAPTGYEQYF.

The CDR3, as DNA: TGCGCCAGCAGCTTGAAGGCGGGAGGGCCCTACGAGCAGTACTTC. Protein: CASSLKAGGPYEQYF. The gene calls are TRBV5-1 and TRBJ2-5, with TRBD2 matching over 9 bases. The end of the DNA fits TRBJ2-7 better, so the J call may be wrong. Germline assignment: CDR1 SGHRS and CDR2 YFSETQ. This CDR3 has 15 residues.

This clone occurred a few times. The rearrangement uses TRBV5-1 and TRBJ1-5, with no clear D. V was trimmed by 6 bases and J by 4 bases, leaving 14 bases between them. Germline assignment: CDR1 SGHRS and CDR2 YFSETQ. This CDR3 contains 14 residues. CDR3 sequence: CASTSLPGNQPQHF. The CDR3 bases are TGCGCCAGCACGAGCCTCCCTGGAAATCAGCCCCAGCATTTT.

The chain couples TRBV21-1 to TRBJ2-4; the DNA was not compared with TRBD1, the D call given in the table. TRBV21-1 is a known pseudogene. The CDR3 has 17 amino acids. The CDR3 DNA is TGTGCCAGCAGCAGGGCTGGCCCTCTCCCGGTCAAAAACATTCAGTACTTC. Encoded protein: CASSRAGPLPVKNIQYF.

V gene TRBV5-1 combines with J gene TRBJ1-4; possible D gene TRBD1, 5 bases. The CDR3 totals 15 residues. Trimming removed 3 bases from V and 6 bases from J, with 15 bases in between. The V gene's germline CDR1 is SGHRS and CDR2 YFSETQ. Written as DNA, the CDR3 is TGCGCCAGCAGCTACGCCGGGGCTAGGGATGAAAAACTGTTTTTT. This gives the protein CASSYAGARDEKLFF.

The chain uses TRBV4-3 and TRBJ1-1; D is uncertain. Germline assignment: CDR1 LGHNA and CDR2 YSLEER. This CDR3 contains 14 residues. Trimming took 0 bases from V and 5 from J, leaving 10 bases between them. The DNA of the CDR3 is TGCGCCAGCAGCCAAGAACCCGAGGGAACTGAAGCTTTCTTT. Translation: CASSQEPEGTEAFF.

A single count supports this clone. V and J are TRBV11-2 and TRBJ2-5; unclear D gene. The CDR3 totals 15 residues. The germline V gene has CDR1 SGHAT and CDR2 FQNNGV. Trimming removed 0 bases at V and 1 base at J, with 9 bases between. The CDR3 sequence: CASSLDQGTQETQYF. CDR3 in DNA: TGTGCCAGCAGCTTAGATCAAGGAACCCAAGAGACCCAGTACTTC.

The genes are TRBV30 and TRBJ2-3; D is tentatively TRBD1 or TRBD2 (5 bases each). The V and J ends lost 7 bases and 5 bases respectively, with 16 bases between them. The CDR3 is 13 amino acids. Germline-derived CDR1 and CDR2 are GTSNPN and SVGIG (reference sequence). The CDR3 DNA reads as TGTGCCTACTCATGGGGACCCCGAGATACGCAGTATTTT. Translating gives CAYSWGPRDTQYF.

The chain carries TRBV29-1 and TRBJ1-2; TRBD1 agrees at 9 bases. The junction had 10 bases not matched to a gene; V was cut back by 0 bases and J by 2 bases. Germline CDR1 SQVTM, CDR2 ANQGSEA. The CDR3 runs to 17 residues. The CDR3 DNA reads TGCAGCGTTGAAGAAGGGACAGGGTCATGGAAGAACTATGGCTACACCTTC. Residues: CSVEEGTGSWKNYGYTF.